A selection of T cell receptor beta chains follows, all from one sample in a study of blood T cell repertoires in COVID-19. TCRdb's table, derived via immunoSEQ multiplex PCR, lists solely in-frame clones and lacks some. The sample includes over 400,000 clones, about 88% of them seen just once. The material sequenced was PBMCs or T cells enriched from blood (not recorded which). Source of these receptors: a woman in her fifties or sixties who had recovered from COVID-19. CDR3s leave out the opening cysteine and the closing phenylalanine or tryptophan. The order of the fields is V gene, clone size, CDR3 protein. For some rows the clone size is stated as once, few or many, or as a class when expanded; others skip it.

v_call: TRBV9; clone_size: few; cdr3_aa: ASSVGGGNSPLH
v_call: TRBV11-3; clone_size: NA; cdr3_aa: ASSLASTGANVLT
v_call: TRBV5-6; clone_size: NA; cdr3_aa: ASSLVEAGYFGYT
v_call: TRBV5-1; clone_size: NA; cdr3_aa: ASSLEGDSNQPQH
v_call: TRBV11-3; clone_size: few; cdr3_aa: ASSLEVAGNYGYT
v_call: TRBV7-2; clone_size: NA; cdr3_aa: ASGLGGGGNTIY
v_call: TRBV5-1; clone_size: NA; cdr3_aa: ASSGGTVNEKLF
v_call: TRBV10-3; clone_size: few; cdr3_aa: AISDGQGSQPQH
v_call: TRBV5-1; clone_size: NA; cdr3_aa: ASSLPLTGPGDSPLH
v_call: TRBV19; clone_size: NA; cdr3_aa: ASSGLTGTVFPLYGYT
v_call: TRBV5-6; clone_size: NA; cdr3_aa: ASSFITEGTEAF
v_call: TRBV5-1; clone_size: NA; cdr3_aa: ASSFSRPSGGLSTDTQY
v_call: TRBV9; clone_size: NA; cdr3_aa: ASSVAWGGETQY
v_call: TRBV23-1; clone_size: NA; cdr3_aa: ASSQSGDRGGMGYT
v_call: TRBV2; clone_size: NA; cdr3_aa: ASSVTGATNEKLF
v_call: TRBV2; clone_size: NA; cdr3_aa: ASRGTGFGYT
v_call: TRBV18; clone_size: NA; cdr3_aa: ASSPSAGGKDTQY
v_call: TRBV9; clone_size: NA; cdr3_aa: ASSVEAGGRYEQF
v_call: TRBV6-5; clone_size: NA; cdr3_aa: ASKGGYNEQF
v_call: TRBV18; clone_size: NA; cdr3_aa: ASSLTTPGGTGELF
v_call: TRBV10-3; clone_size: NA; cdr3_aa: AISDSMNTEAF
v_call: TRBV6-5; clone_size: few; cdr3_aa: ASSFTGAGELF
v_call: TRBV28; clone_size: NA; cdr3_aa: ASSPQTGHSNQPQH
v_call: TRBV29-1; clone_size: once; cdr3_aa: SVEGDRGRGETQY
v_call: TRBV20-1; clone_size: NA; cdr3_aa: SASPGGSIDTQY
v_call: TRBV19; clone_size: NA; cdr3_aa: ASSENGQLNTEAF
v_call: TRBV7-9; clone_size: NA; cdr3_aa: ASSARQGVSGEKLF
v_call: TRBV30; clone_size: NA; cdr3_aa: AWSPDRGFNQPQH
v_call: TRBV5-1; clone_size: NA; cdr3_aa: ASSQTRTDTQY
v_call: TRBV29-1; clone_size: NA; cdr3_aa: SVRRGGTDTQY
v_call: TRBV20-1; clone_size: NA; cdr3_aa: SASDRRTSSYNEQF
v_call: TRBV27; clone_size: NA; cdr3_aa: ASSLWGQGNGYT